These 25 T cell receptor beta chains share one sample of origin, sequenced in a study of blood T cell repertoires in COVID-19. Clones were sequenced by immunoSEQ multiplex PCR, and TCRdb holds only the in-frame ones, with some missing. The table lists approximately 200,000 clones, approximately 82% of them singletons. Input material: peripheral blood. The receptor source for this set is a human donor with acute or convalescent COVID-19. The donor label of this sample is uncertain.

V gene TRBV7-8 combines with J gene TRBJ2-1, with 10 bases matching TRBD1. This CDR3 comprises 15 residues. Germline assignment: CDR1 SGHVS and CDR2 FQNEAQ. The junction had 10 bases not matched to a gene; V was cut back by 6 bases and J by 8 bases. The CDR3 DNA reads as TGTGCCAGCAGAACCGGGACAGGGGTATGGGATGAGCAGTTCTTC. Translating gives CASRTGTGVWDEQFF.

The CDR3 loop is CASSSKAGERVGELFF. In DNA form, the CDR3 reads TGTGCCAGCAGCTCAAAAGCGGGCGAGAGGGTCGGGGAGCTGTTTTTT. The chain carries TRBV5-4 and TRBJ2-2; D might be TRBD2 (6 bases). The CDR3 is 16 amino acids. Germline V lookup: CDR1 SGHNT, CDR2 YYREEE (reference sequence). The V end lost 3 bases, the J end lost 7 bases, and 19 bases lay between the germline ends.

The genes are TRBV19 and TRBJ1-2, with 8 nucleotides matching TRBD1. Germline V lookup: CDR1 LNHDA, CDR2 SQIVND (reference sequence). The CDR3 is 15 residues long. J gave up 6 bases and V 3 bases, and 9 bases lay outside the gene matches. The CDR3 DNA follows: TGTGCCAGTAGTATCGCCAGGGGGCAAGGAAATGGCTACACCTTC. Protein sequence: CASSIARGQGNGYTF.

The CDR3 reads CAWSGRGLAGFQETQYF. CDR3 nucleotides: TGTGCCTGGAGTGGGAGAGGACTAGCGGGATTCCAAGAGACCCAGTACTTC. V and J are TRBV30 and TRBJ2-5; TRBD2 matches 12 bases. CDR3 length: 17 residues. Germline V lookup: CDR1 GTSNPN, CDR2 SVGIG (reference sequence). The V segment lost 1 base and the J segment 1 base; nucleotides outside the gene matches: 7.

CDR3 loop: CASRGRILAHNEKLFF. The DNA for the CDR3 is TGTGCCAGCAGGGGGCGGATTCTCGCTCACAATGAAAAACTGTTTTTT. This chain joins TRBV6-6 and TRBJ1-4; maybe TRBD1 (5 bases). The CDR3 consists of 16 residues. V was cut by 6 bases and J by 5 bases, with 19 bases left in between. Germline values: CDR1 MNHNY, CDR2 SVGAGI (reference sequence).

J is TRBJ2-1 and V is TRBV5-4; 7 bases are a match to TRBD2. Germline CDR1 is SGHNT and CDR2 is YYREEE (reference sequence). The V gene end was trimmed by 3 bases and the J gene end by 4 bases; junction bases not matched to a gene: 7. This CDR3 is 15 amino acids long. This CDR3 reads CASSSIRGLYNEQFF. CDR3 in DNA: TGTGCCAGCAGCTCCATCCGGGGACTATACAATGAGCAGTTCTTC.

Only one count was recorded for this clone. The V gene is TRBV7-2, the J gene TRBJ2-7; D ambiguous. Germline CDR1 and CDR2: SGHTA and FQGNSA. Trimming took 4 bases from V and 1 from J, leaving 17 bases between them. The length of the CDR3 is 16 residues. The CDR3 DNA sequence: TGTGCCAGCAGCTCCATAGTACGGGTAATGTCCTACGAGCAGTACTTC. Amino acid sequence: CASSSIVRVMSYEQYF.

This clone is large by share. Other DNA sequences in this sample translate to the same CDR3. The chain has TRBV24-1 and TRBJ2-1, with a weak D call TRBD2 (6 bases). CDR3 length equals 12 residues. The V gene's germline CDR1 is KGHDR and CDR2 SFDVKD. V dropped 5 bases and J dropped 5 bases, with 6 bases sitting between them. The CDR3 reads CATSAGDNEQFF. CDR3 in DNA: TGTGCCACCAGTGCGGGGGACAATGAGCAGTTCTTC.

This sequence joins TRBV28 and TRBJ1-6; 8 nucleotides line up with TRBD1. Germline loops: CDR1 MDHEN, CDR2 SYDVKM. The CDR3 is 15 residues long. The junction had 5 bases not matched to a gene; V was cut back by 3 bases and J by 7 bases. The CDR3 loop reads CASSFSGGLNSPLHF. Written as DNA, the CDR3 is TGTGCCAGCAGTTTCTCAGGGGGCTTAAATTCACCCCTCCACTTT.

This clone was picked up one time. The V call is TRBV28, the J call TRBJ2-7; D may be TRBD1 (5 bases). The V end was cut by 7 bases, the J end by 2 bases, with 12 bases between. The CDR3 is made up of 13 amino acids. Germline assignment: CDR1 MDHEN and CDR2 SYDVKM. This CDR3 reads CASTQGRAYEQYF. The DNA for the CDR3 is TGTGCCAGCACCCAGGGAAGGGCCTACGAGCAGTACTTC.

Note on this clone: The junction and the germline gene differ at one end; a read error may be behind it. V and J are TRBV6-5 and TRBJ1-2; tentative D call: TRBD1 (5 bases). The CDR3 runs 13 residues. Germline V gives CDR1 MNHEY, CDR2 SVGAGI. This chain's CDR3 is CASSRAGYYGYTF. In DNA, the CDR3 is TGTGCTAGCAGCCGCGCAGGGTACTATGGCTACACCTTC.

This clone was counted a single time. The chain recombines TRBV27 with TRBJ2-1, with TRBD2 matching 7 bases. Per the germline V gene, CDR1 is MNHEY and CDR2 is SMNVEV (reference sequence). Trimming removed 4 bases from V and 2 bases from J; junction bases left unmatched: 8. The CDR3 is 16 amino acids. The CDR3 protein is CASSSGLVRPYNEQFF. CDR3 DNA sequence: TGTGCCAGCAGTTCAGGACTAGTCAGACCCTACAATGAGCAGTTCTTC.

The chain employs TRBV7-9 and TRBJ2-3; maybe TRBD2 (6 bases). V lost 8 bases to trimming and J lost 4 bases, with 13 bases between them. The CDR3 sequence is 13 residues long. Germline V gene data show CDR1 as SEHNR and CDR2 as FQNEAQ (reference sequence). CDR3 nucleotide sequence: TGTGCCAGCGTGAGTAGCGGCGCAGATACGCAGTATTTT. It specifies CASVSSGADTQYF.

V usage is TRBV5-1 and J usage is TRBJ1-5; D is perhaps TRBD1 (5 bases). There are 15 residues in the CDR3. From germline, CDR1 is SGHRS and CDR2 YFSETQ. V lost 2 bases and J 4 bases, leaving 13 bases between the germline ends. The CDR3 here is CASSFAGQENQPQHF. The CDR3 DNA sequence: TGCGCCAGCAGCTTTGCCGGACAAGAAAATCAGCCCCAGCATTTT.

J is TRBJ1-5 and V is TRBV19; TRBD1 aligns across 9 bases. Germline CDR1 and CDR2: LNHDA and SQIVND (reference sequence). V shed 5 bases and J 6 bases; nucleotides not matched to a gene: 5. The CDR3 spans 14 residues. The CDR3 bases are TGTGCCAGTAGTCAACAGGGGGCGGTTCAGCCCCAGCATTTT. It encodes CASSQQGAVQPQHF.

The V and J genes are TRBV29-1 and TRBJ1-1; 8 nucleotides line up with TRBD1. The germline gives CDR1 SQVTM, CDR2 ANQGSEA. The junction had 6 bases not matched to a gene; V was cut back by 7 bases and J by 2 bases. This CDR3 has 13 amino acids. CDR3 loop: CSGRAGGNTEAFF. Written as DNA, the CDR3 is TGCAGCGGTCGTGCAGGGGGCAACACTGAAGCTTTCTTT.

This chain joins TRBV27 and TRBJ2-3; 15 positions agree with TRBD2. The germline V gene has CDR1 MNHEY and CDR2 SMNVEV (reference sequence). The CDR3 extends over 13 amino acids. With 8 bases clipped from V and 8 bases from J, the junction kept 2 bases outside the gene matches. The DNA of the CDR3 is TGTGCCAGCCGGACTAGCGGGAGGGGTACGCAGTATTTT. Amino acid sequence: CASRTSGRGTQYF.

The CDR3 region has the DNA TGCGCCAGCAGCTTGGCTGGGGGCTGGGACACTGAAGCTTTCTTT. Its translation: CASSLAGGWDTEAFF. This chain links TRBV5-1 with TRBJ1-1; TRBD1 is a possible D gene (6 bases). The CDR3 extends over 15 amino acids. V was trimmed by 0 bases and J by 3 bases, leaving 12 bases between them. Looked up from germline, CDR1 is SGHRS and CDR2 is YFSETQ.

The chain joins TRBV6-6 to TRBJ1-4, with 9 bases matching TRBD1. CDR3 size: 16 residues. CDR1 MNHNY and CDR2 SVGAGI come from the germline V gene (reference sequence). J was trimmed by 5 bases and V by 4 bases; bases with no gene match: 8. The CDR3 region is CASSSPSGTGNEKLFF. As DNA, the CDR3 is TGTGCCAGCAGTTCACCCTCCGGGACAGGGAATGAAAAACTGTTTTTT.

The chain couples TRBV3-1 (or the pseudogene TRBV3-2) to TRBJ2-3, with D possibly being TRBD2 (5 bases). The CDR3 extends over 12 amino acids. Germline CDR1 LGHDT, CDR2 YNNKEL (reference sequence). Deletions cut 4 bases from V and 4 bases from J, with 6 bases between. The chain's CDR3 is CASSREPDTQYF. In DNA, the CDR3 is TGTGCCAGCAGCCGGGAGCCAGATACGCAGTATTTT.

This clone was observed a few times. CDR3 bases: TGTGCCAGCAGCGTAGGGGACAGGGAAGTCGCTGAAAAACTGTTTTTT. Protein product: CASSVGDREVAEKLFF. The rearrangement uses TRBV9 and TRBJ1-4; TRBD1 matches 9 bases. The germline CDR1 and CDR2 sequences are SGDLS and YYNGEE. V dropped 0 bases and J dropped 7; count of bases not matched to a gene: 7. The CDR3 runs to 16 residues.

The rearrangement links TRBV7-2 to TRBJ1-1; maybe TRBD1 (6 bases). The length of the CDR3 is 15 residues. The germline gives CDR1 SGHTA, CDR2 FQGNSA. V was pared by 1 base and J by 4 bases, with 13 bases between. The chain's CDR3 is CASSLGGGGGTEAFF. In DNA, the CDR3 is TGTGCCAGCAGCTTAGGGGGCGGGGGCGGCACTGAAGCTTTCTTT. The full variable domain, rest sourced from reference TRBV7-2 and TRBJ1-1, is GAGVSQSPSNKVTEKGKDVELRCDPISGHTALYWYRQSLGQGLEFLIYFQGNSAPDKSGLPSDRFSAERTGGSVSTLTIQRTQQEDSAVYLCASSLGGGGGTEAFFGQGTRLTVV.

The gene calls are TRBV4-1 and TRBJ1-1, with D perhaps TRBD1 (6 bases). Per the germline V gene, CDR1 is MGHRA and CDR2 is YSYEKL. The V end lost 6 bases, the J end lost 5 bases, and 19 bases lay between the germline ends. The CDR3 covers 15 residues. The CDR3 coding sequence is TGCGCCAGCAGTAAACAGGGAATCGAAGGGACTGAAGCTTTCTTT. It translates to CASSKQGIEGTEAFF.

The chain has TRBV11-3 and TRBJ1-1; D is uncertain. Germline loops: CDR1 SGHNT, CDR2 YENEEA. CDR3 length: 13 residues. Trimming removed 5 bases at V and 6 bases at J, with 13 bases between. CDR3: CASSRGREAEAFF. CDR3 in DNA: TGTGCCAGCAGCCGCGGTAGGGAGGCTGAAGCTTTCTTT. Full variable domain (missing parts from reference TRBV11-3 and TRBJ1-1): EAGVVQSPRYKIIEKKQPVAFWCNPISGHNTLYWYLQNLGQGPELLIRYENEEAVDDSQLPKDRFSAERLKGVDSTLKIQPAELGDSAVYLCASSRGREAEAFFGQGTRLTVV.

V is TRBV20-1 and J is TRBJ2-2, with 13 bases identical to TRBD2. The junction had 7 bases not matched to a gene; V was cut back by 3 bases and J by 0 bases. Per germline, CDR1 DFQATT and CDR2 SNEGSKA (reference sequence). This CDR3 contains 18 residues. CDR3 nucleotide sequence: TGCAGTGCTAGTACCACTAGCGGGAGGGGGACGAACACCGGGGAGCTGTTTTTT. This translates into CSASTTSGRGTNTGELFF.